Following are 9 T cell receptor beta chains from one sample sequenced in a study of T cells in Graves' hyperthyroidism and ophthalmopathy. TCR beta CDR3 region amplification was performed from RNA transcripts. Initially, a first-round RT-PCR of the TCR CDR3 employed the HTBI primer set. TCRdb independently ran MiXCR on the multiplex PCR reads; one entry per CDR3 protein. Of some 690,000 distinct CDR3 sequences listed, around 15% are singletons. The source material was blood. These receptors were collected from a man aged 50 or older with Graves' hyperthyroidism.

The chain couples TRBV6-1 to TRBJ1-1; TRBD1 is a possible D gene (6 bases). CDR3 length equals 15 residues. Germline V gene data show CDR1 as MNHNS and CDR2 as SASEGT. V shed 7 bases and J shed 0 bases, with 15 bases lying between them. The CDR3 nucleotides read TGTGCCAGCAAGACAGGAACAGCTTTGAACACTGAAGCTTTCTTT. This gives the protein CASKTGTALNTEAFF.

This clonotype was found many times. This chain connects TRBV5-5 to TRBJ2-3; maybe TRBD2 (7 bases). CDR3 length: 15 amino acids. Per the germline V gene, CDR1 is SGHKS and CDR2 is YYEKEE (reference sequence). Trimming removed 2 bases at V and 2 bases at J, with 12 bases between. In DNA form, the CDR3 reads TGTGCCAGCAGCTTAGGGGGAGGGCCCACAGATACGCAGTATTTT. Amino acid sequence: CASSLGGGPTDTQYF.

Here the CDR3 DNA reads TGTGCCAGCAGTGGAGACCGCGGTGAAAAACTGTTTTTT. This translates into CASSGDRGEKLFF. J is TRBJ1-4 and V is TRBV9; the D is unclear. Trimming left V 5 bases short and J 7 bases short, with 12 bases between. The germline gives CDR1 SGDLS, CDR2 YYNGEE. The CDR3 has 13 amino acids.

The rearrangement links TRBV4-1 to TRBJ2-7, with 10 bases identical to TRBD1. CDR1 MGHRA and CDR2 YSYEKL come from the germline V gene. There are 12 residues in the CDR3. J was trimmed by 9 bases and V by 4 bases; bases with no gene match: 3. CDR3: CASSPTGGRQYF. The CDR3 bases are TGCGCCAGCAGCCCGACAGGGGGCAGGCAGTACTTC.

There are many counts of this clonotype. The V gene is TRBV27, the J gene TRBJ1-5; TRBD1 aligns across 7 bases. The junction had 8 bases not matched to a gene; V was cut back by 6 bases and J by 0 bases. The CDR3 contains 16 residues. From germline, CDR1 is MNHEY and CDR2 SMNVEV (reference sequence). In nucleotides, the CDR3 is TGTGCCAGCAGCCGAGGGACAGCCTATAGCAATCAGCCCCAGCATTTT. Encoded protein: CASSRGTAYSNQPQHF.

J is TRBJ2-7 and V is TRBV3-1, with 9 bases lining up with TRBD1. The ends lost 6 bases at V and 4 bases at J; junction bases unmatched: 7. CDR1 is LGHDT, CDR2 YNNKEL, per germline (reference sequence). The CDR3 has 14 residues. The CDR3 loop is CASSQSGTGYEQYF. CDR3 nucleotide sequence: TGTGCCAGCAGTCAAAGCGGGACAGGGTACGAGCAGTACTTC.

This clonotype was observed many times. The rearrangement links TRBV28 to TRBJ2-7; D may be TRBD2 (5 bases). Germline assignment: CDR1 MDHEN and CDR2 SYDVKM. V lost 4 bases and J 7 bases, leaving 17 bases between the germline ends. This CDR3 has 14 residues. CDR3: CASSSRLTLNEQYF. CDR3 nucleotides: TGTGCCAGCAGTTCAAGACTAACCCTAAATGAGCAGTACTTC.

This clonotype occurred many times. This CDR3 reads CASLTSGNTGELFF. The CDR3 nucleotides read TGTGCCTCGCTGACTAGCGGGAACACCGGGGAGCTGTTTTTT. This sequence joins TRBV2 and TRBJ2-2; 9 bases line up with TRBD2. The germline V gene has CDR1 SNHLY and CDR2 FYNNEI. V gave up 11 bases and J gave up 1 base; unmatched junction bases: 5. CDR3 size: 14 residues.

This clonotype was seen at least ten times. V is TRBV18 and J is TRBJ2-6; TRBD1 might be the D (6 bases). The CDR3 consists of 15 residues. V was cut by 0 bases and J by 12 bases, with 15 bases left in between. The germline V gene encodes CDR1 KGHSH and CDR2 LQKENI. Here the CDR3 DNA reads TGTGCCAGCTCACCACCAGACAGGAGTAACCTCGTCCTGACTTTC. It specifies CASSPPDRSNLVLTF.